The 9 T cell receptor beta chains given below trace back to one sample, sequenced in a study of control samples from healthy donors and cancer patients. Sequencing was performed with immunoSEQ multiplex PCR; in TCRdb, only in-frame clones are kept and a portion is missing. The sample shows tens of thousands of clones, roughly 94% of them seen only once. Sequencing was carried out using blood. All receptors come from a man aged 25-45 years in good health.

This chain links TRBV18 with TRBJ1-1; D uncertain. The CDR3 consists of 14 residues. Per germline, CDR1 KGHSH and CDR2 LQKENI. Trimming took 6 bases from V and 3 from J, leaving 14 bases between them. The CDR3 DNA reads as TGTGCCAGCTCCCGGGAAGGTCTCCACACTGAAGCTTTCTTT. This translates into CASSREGLHTEAFF. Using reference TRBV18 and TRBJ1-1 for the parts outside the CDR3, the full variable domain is NAGVMQNPRHLVRRRGQEARLRCSPMKGHSHVYWYRQLPEEGLKFMVYLQKENIIDESGMPKERFSAEFPKEGPSILRIQQVVRGDSAAYFCASSREGLHTEAFFGQGTRLTVV.

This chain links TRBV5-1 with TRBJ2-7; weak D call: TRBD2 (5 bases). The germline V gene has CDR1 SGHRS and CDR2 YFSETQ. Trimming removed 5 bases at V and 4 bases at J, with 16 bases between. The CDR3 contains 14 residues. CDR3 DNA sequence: TGCGCCAGCAGTCCGCTGGGGAGTGCTTACGAGCAGTACTTC. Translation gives CASSPLGSAYEQYF.

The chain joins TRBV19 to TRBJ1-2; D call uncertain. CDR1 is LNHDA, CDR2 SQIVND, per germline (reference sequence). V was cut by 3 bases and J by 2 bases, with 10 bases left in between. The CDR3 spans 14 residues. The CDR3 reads CASSINPGNYGYTF. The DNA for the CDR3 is TGTGCCAGTAGTATTAATCCAGGAAACTATGGCTACACCTTC.

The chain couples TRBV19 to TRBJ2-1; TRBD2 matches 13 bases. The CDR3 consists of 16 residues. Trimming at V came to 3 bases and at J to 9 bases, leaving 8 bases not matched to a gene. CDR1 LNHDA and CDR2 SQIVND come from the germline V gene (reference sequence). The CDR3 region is CASSIPGLAGVTEQFF. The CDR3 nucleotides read TGTGCCAGTAGTATCCCCGGACTAGCGGGAGTAACTGAGCAGTTCTTC.

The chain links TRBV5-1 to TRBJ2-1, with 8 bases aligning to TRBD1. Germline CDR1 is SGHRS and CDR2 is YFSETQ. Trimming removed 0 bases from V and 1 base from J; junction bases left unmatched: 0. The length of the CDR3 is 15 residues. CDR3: CASSLGQGSYNEQFF. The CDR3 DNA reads TGCGCCAGCAGCTTGGGACAGGGGTCCTACAATGAGCAGTTCTTC.

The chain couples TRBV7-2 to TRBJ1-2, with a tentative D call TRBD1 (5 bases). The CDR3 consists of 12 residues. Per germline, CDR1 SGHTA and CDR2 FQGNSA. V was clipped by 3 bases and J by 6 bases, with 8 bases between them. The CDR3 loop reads CASSLEGDGYTF. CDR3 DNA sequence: TGTGCCAGCAGCTTGGAAGGGGATGGCTACACCTTC.

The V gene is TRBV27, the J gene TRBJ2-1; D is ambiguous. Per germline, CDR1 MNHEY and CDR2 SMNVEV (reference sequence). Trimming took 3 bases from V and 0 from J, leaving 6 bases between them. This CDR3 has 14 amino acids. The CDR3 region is CASSLGFSYNEQFF. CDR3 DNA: TGTGCCAGCAGTTTGGGTTTCTCCTACAATGAGCAGTTCTTC.

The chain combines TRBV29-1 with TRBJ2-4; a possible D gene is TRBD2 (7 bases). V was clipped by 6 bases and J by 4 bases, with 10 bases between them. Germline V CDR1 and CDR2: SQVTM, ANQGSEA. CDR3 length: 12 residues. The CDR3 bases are TGCAGCGTCCGGGGGGCTAAAAACATTCAGTACTTC. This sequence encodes CSVRGAKNIQYF.

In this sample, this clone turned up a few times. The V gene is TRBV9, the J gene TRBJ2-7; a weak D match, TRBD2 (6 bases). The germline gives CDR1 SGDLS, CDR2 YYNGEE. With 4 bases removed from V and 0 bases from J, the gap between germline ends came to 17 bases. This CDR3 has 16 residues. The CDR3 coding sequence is TGTGCCAGCAGCCCCCTCTCCGACGGGAGCTCCTACGAGCAGTACTTC. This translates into CASSPLSDGSSYEQYF.